A selection of T cell receptor beta chains follows, all from one sample in a study of sequential checkpoint blockade in melanoma. Measured with immunoSEQ multiplex PCR; TCRdb has only the in-frame clones, and not every one. The table includes roughly 6,000 clones, around 26% detected once. Sequences were derived from tumor tissue (inferred from file names), sampled from a patient given nivolumab and ipilimumab in sequence. All receptors come from a human donor with melanoma. The CDR3 runs from the conserved cysteine through the conserved F or W. The order of the fields is V gene, clone size, J gene, D gene, CDR3 protein, CDR3 DNA. D genes are given only for firm matches. Size values are once, few and many counts, or a class for expanded clones, and some rows have none.

v_call: TRBV19; clone_size: once; j_call: TRBJ1-5; d_call: NA; cdr3_aa: CASSMGGHGGNQPQHF; cdr3_nt: TGTGCCAGTAGTATGGGCGGACACGGGGGCAATCAGCCCCAGCATTTT
v_call: TRBV6-8; clone_size: NA; j_call: TRBJ1-6; d_call: NA; cdr3_aa: CASSYYKGDLSRNSPLHF; cdr3_nt: TGTGCCAGCAGTTATTATAAGGGGGACCTGTCGAGAAATTCACCCCTCCACTTT
v_call: TRBV19; clone_size: NA; j_call: TRBJ2-3; d_call: TRBD1; cdr3_aa: CASSIGQGTDTQYF; cdr3_nt: TGTGCCAGTAGTATCGGACAGGGCACAGATACGCAGTATTTT
v_call: TRBV6-8; clone_size: few; j_call: TRBJ2-3; d_call: NA; cdr3_aa: CASKTRQDLAGDTQYF; cdr3_nt: TGTGCCAGCAAGACGAGACAGGACTTAGCCGGTGATACGCAGTATTTT
v_call: TRBV19; clone_size: NA; j_call: TRBJ2-7; d_call: NA; cdr3_aa: CASSWGNSYEQYF; cdr3_nt: TGTGCCAGTAGTTGGGGTAACAGCTACGAGCAGTACTTC
v_call: TRBV5-1; clone_size: NA; j_call: TRBJ1-3; d_call: NA; cdr3_aa: CASSLEAGSGNTIYF; cdr3_nt: TGCGCCAGCAGCTTGGAGGCAGGGTCTGGAAACACCATATATTTT
v_call: TRBV11-3; clone_size: NA; j_call: TRBJ2-7; d_call: NA; cdr3_aa: CASSLGVGTYEQYF; cdr3_nt: TGTGCCAGCAGCTTGGGGGTGGGGACCTACGAGCAGTACTTC
v_call: TRBV4-1; clone_size: NA; j_call: TRBJ2-7; d_call: TRBD2; cdr3_aa: CASSQESRSGRGQYF; cdr3_nt: TGCGCCAGCAGCCAAGAGAGTCGGAGCGGGAGGGGGCAGTACTTC
v_call: TRBV12-2; clone_size: medium-sized; j_call: TRBJ1-5; d_call: NA; cdr3_aa: CASRLITQRNSNQPQHF; cdr3_nt: TGTGCAAGTCGCTTAATTACCCAGCGGAATAGCAATCAGCCCCAGCATTTT
v_call: TRBV6-8; clone_size: medium-sized; j_call: TRBJ1-5; d_call: NA; cdr3_aa: CASSYASQPQHF; cdr3_nt: TGTGCCAGCAGTTACGCGAGTCAGCCCCAGCATTTT
v_call: TRBV19; clone_size: NA; j_call: TRBJ1-5; d_call: TRBD1; cdr3_aa: CASSIARDRESQPQHF; cdr3_nt: TGTGCCAGTAGTATAGCTCGGGACAGGGAATCGCAGCCCCAGCATTTT
v_call: TRBV9; clone_size: few; j_call: TRBJ2-7; d_call: NA; cdr3_aa: CASSVAGTSAYEQYF; cdr3_nt: TGTGCCAGCAGCGTAGCCGGGACGTCCGCCTACGAGCAGTACTTC
v_call: TRBV6-8; clone_size: few; j_call: TRBJ2-1; d_call: NA; cdr3_aa: CASSVGGSYNEQFF; cdr3_nt: TGTGCCAGCAGTGTTGGCGGTTCCTACAATGAGCAGTTCTTC
v_call: TRBV14; clone_size: NA; j_call: TRBJ2-6; d_call: NA; cdr3_aa: CASSQQGSGANVLTF; cdr3_nt: TGTGCCAGCAGCCAACAGGGGTCTGGGGCCAACGTCCTGACTTTC
v_call: TRBV6-8; clone_size: few; j_call: TRBJ1-2; d_call: TRBD1; cdr3_aa: CASRSSDRDYGYTF; cdr3_nt: TGTGCCAGCAGATCTTCCGACAGGGATTACGGCTACACCTTC
v_call: TRBV28; clone_size: NA; j_call: TRBJ2-7; d_call: TRBD1; cdr3_aa: CASSRPATGRYEQYF; cdr3_nt: TGTGCCAGCAGTCGTCCCGCGACAGGGCGCTACGAGCAGTACTTC
v_call: TRBV11-3; clone_size: NA; j_call: TRBJ1-2; d_call: NA; cdr3_aa: CASSLGGTYSHGYTF; cdr3_nt: TGTGCCAGCAGCTTAGGGGGGACGTATTCTCATGGCTACACCTTC
v_call: TRBV29-1; clone_size: NA; j_call: TRBJ2-1; d_call: NA; cdr3_aa: CSVEDRAAAFEQFF; cdr3_nt: TGCAGCGTTGAAGATAGAGCGGCAGCTTTTGAGCAGTTCTTC
v_call: TRBV5-1; clone_size: NA; j_call: TRBJ2-3; d_call: TRBD1; cdr3_aa: CASSNDRVGDTQYF; cdr3_nt: TGCGCCAGCAGCAACGACAGGGTGGGAGATACGCAGTATTTT
v_call: TRBV9; clone_size: few; j_call: TRBJ1-5; d_call: NA; cdr3_aa: CASSAAGARNQPQHF; cdr3_nt: TGTGCCAGCAGCGCCGCAGGGGCTCGGAATCAGCCCCAGCATTTT
v_call: TRBV9; clone_size: NA; j_call: TRBJ2-1; d_call: NA; cdr3_aa: CASTERSHQDNEQFF; cdr3_nt: TGTGCCAGCACTGAACGATCCCACCAAGACAATGAGCAGTTCTTC
v_call: TRBV11-3; clone_size: few; j_call: TRBJ1-5; d_call: NA; cdr3_aa: CASSPVGLNDQPQHF; cdr3_nt: TGTGCCAGCAGCCCGGTCGGGCTGAACGATCAGCCCCAGCATTTT
v_call: TRBV6-8; clone_size: NA; j_call: TRBJ2-5; d_call: NA; cdr3_aa: CASSVEGSATQYF; cdr3_nt: TGTGCCAGCAGTGTTGAGGGGTCGGCGACCCAGTACTTC
v_call: TRBV25-1; clone_size: NA; j_call: TRBJ1-5; d_call: NA; cdr3_aa: CASSVGYQPQHF; cdr3_nt: TGTGCCAGCAGTGTTGGTTATCAGCCCCAGCATTTT
v_call: TRBV11-3; clone_size: many; j_call: TRBJ1-2; d_call: NA; cdr3_aa: CASSLRGPSAQGTF; cdr3_nt: TGTGCCAGCAGCCTAAGGGGCCCCAGCGCGCAGGGCACCTTC
v_call: TRBV6-8; clone_size: few; j_call: TRBJ2-3; d_call: TRBD2; cdr3_aa: CASSEGAGRTDTQYF; cdr3_nt: TGTGCCAGCAGTGAGGGAGCGGGGCGGACAGATACGCAGTATTTT
v_call: TRBV29-1; clone_size: NA; j_call: TRBJ2-7; d_call: TRBD2; cdr3_aa: CSVLFWKRGYEQYF; cdr3_nt: TGCAGCGTTCTTTTTTGGAAGCGGGGCTACGAGCAGTACTTC
v_call: TRBV15; clone_size: NA; j_call: TRBJ2-5; d_call: NA; cdr3_aa: CATSRARLALETQYF; cdr3_nt: TGTGCCACCAGCAGAGCGAGACTTGCTCTGGAGACCCAGTACTTC
v_call: TRBV6-8; clone_size: many; j_call: TRBJ2-1; d_call: NA; cdr3_aa: CASSYSSGVGLGEQFF; cdr3_nt: TGTGCCAGCAGTTACTCGTCAGGGGTCGGTTTGGGTGAGCAGTTCTTC
v_call: TRBV18; clone_size: once; j_call: TRBJ1-2; d_call: TRBD1; cdr3_aa: CASSAGTEANYGYTF; cdr3_nt: TGTGCCAGCTCAGCCGGGACAGAAGCTAACTATGGCTACACCTTC
v_call: TRBV9; clone_size: medium-sized; j_call: TRBJ1-2; d_call: NA; cdr3_aa: CASSVSLGYVGYTF; cdr3_nt: TGTGCCAGCAGCGTATCGTTAGGTTATGTTGGCTACACCTTC
v_call: TRBV30; clone_size: NA; j_call: TRBJ2-2; d_call: NA; cdr3_aa: CAWSVPQLGDPNTGELFF; cdr3_nt: TGTGCCTGGAGTGTACCCCAGCTAGGGGACCCCAACACCGGGGAGCTGTTTTTT
v_call: TRBV6-8; clone_size: NA; j_call: TRBJ1-3; d_call: NA; cdr3_aa: CASLRPGSSGNTIYF; cdr3_nt: TGTGCCAGCCTCCGCCCAGGGAGCTCTGGAAACACCATATATTTT
v_call: TRBV11-3; clone_size: many; j_call: TRBJ2-7; d_call: TRBD1; cdr3_aa: CASSPSGTVSYEQYF; cdr3_nt: TGTGCCAGCAGCCCCTCCGGGACAGTCTCCTACGAGCAGTACTTC
v_call: TRBV11-3; clone_size: many; j_call: TRBJ1-5; d_call: NA; cdr3_aa: CASSVQSRNQPQHF; cdr3_nt: TGTGCCAGCAGCGTCCAGTCTCGAAATCAGCCCCAGCATTTT
v_call: TRBV28; clone_size: few; j_call: TRBJ2-1; d_call: NA; cdr3_aa: CASSFLRGGGNEQFF; cdr3_nt: TGTGCCAGCAGTTTTCTCAGGGGGGGAGGGAATGAGCAGTTCTTC
v_call: TRBV19; clone_size: NA; j_call: TRBJ1-5; d_call: NA; cdr3_aa: CASSTIEGRFFQPQHF; cdr3_nt: TGTGCCAGTAGTACCATAGAGGGGCGTTTTTTTCAGCCCCAGCATTTT
v_call: TRBV6-1; clone_size: few; j_call: TRBJ2-4; d_call: NA; cdr3_aa: CASSEAHSLAKNIQYF; cdr3_nt: TGTGCCAGCAGTGAAGCGCACAGCTTAGCCAAAAACATTCAGTACTTC
v_call: TRBV5-1; clone_size: NA; j_call: TRBJ2-7; d_call: NA; cdr3_aa: CASAPGGARYEQYF; cdr3_nt: TGCGCCAGCGCCCCCGGCGGGGCACGCTACGAGCAGTACTTC